This passage covers 22 T cell receptor beta chains from one sample sequenced in a study of T cells in Graves' hyperthyroidism and ophthalmopathy. TCR beta CDR3 regions were amplified from RNA. Carried out on the TCR CDR3, a first-round RT-PCR used the HTBI primer set. Via MiXCR, TCRdb re-called the multiplex PCR reads, giving one row per CDR3 protein. This sample has about 400,000 distinct CDR3 sequences, with about 13% found just once. Sequencing input: blood. The receptor source for this set is a young woman with Graves' hyperthyroidism.

Of note for this clonotype: This may stem from a read error, because a much larger clone lies one nucleotide away. Because it lacks the conserved phenylalanine or tryptophan at the end, this CDR3 is likely a read error. The V call is TRBV29-1, the J call TRBJ1-1; D ambiguous. Trimming removed 4 bases at V and 0 bases at J, with 9 bases between. The CDR3 is 13 amino acids. Germline-derived CDR1 and CDR2 are SQVTM and ANQGSEA. The CDR3, as DNA: TGCAGCGTTGGCTTATTGCTGAACACTGAAGCTTTCCTT. Translation: CSVGLLLNTEAFL.

This clonotype came up many times. The chain joins TRBV28 to TRBJ2-3; weak D call: TRBD2 (6 bases). The CDR3 totals 16 residues. Germline V CDR1 and CDR2: MDHEN, SYDVKM. Trimming left V 7 bases short and J 0 bases short, with 17 bases between. The CDR3 DNA reads as TGTGCCAGCAACCTCCGACTAGGAACCAGCACAGATACGCAGTATTTT. Protein product: CASNLRLGTSTDTQYF. Full variable domain (outside the CDR3, taken from reference TRBV28 and TRBJ2-3): DVKVTQSSRYLVKRTGEKVFLECVQDMDHENMFWYRQDPGLGLRLIYFSYDVKMKEKGDIPEGYSVSREKKERFSLILESASTNQTSMYLCASNLRLGTSTDTQYFGPGTRLTVL.

The rearrangement joins TRBV5-1 to TRBJ1-5; TRBD1 matches 7 bases. Trimming removed 4 bases from V and 0 bases from J; junction bases left unmatched: 4. Per the germline V gene, CDR1 is SGHRS and CDR2 is YFSETQ. The CDR3 contains 15 residues. CDR3 DNA sequence: TGCGCCAGCAGCCCCGGGACAGTTAGCAATCAGCCCCAGCATTTT. Translated, it gives CASSPGTVSNQPQHF.

Comment on this clonotype: Just one base apart from a much larger clone, this may be a read error. The V and J genes are TRBV12-3 or TRBV12-4 and TRBJ1-6; weak D call: TRBD1 (6 bases). V dropped 2 bases and J dropped 7 bases, with 12 bases sitting between them. CDR3 length equals 15 residues. CDR3 loop: CASSLSDRRNSPLHF. Written as DNA, the CDR3 is TGTGCCAGCAGTTTAAGCGACAGGAGAAATTCACCCCTCCACTTT.

This clonotype was recorded many times. The rearrangement links TRBV6-2 or TRBV6-3 to TRBJ2-7; 13 nucleotides match TRBD2. Germline CDR1 MNHEY, CDR2 SVGEGT. Trimming at V came to 5 bases and at J to 2 bases, leaving 3 bases not matched to a gene. The CDR3 covers 15 residues. CDR3 sequence (DNA): TGTGCCAGCAGTCACGGACTAGCGGGAGCCTACGAGCAGTACTTC. Amino acid sequence: CASSHGLAGAYEQYF.

This clonotype was counted at least ten times. The rearrangement uses TRBV13 and TRBJ2-1; D might be TRBD1 (5 bases). The germline V gene encodes CDR1 PRHDT and CDR2 FYEKMQ (reference sequence). V gave up 4 bases and J gave up 4 bases, with 8 bases separating them. The CDR3 spans 13 residues. The CDR3 region has the DNA TGTGCCAGCAGCTCTGACAGATACAATGAGCAGTTCTTC. It translates to CASSSDRYNEQFF.

This clonotype has just a few counts. J is TRBJ2-1 and V is TRBV14; TRBD2 might be the D (5 bases). V lost 3 bases and J lost 6, with 12 bases in between. The CDR3 has 14 amino acids. Germline V gene lookup returns CDR1 SGHDN and CDR2 FVKESK. The CDR3 region is CASSQSGTFNEQFF. CDR3 in DNA: TGTGCCAGCAGCCAGTCGGGAACATTCAATGAGCAGTTCTTC.

The rearrangement joins TRBV5-1 to TRBJ1-2, with TRBD1 matching 9 bases. Germline CDR1 reads SGHRS; CDR2 reads YFSETQ. V lost 4 bases to trimming and J lost 2 bases; unmatched junction nucleotides: 6. The CDR3 is made up of 15 amino acids. This CDR3 reads CASSLGTGKNYGYTF. The CDR3 DNA sequence: TGCGCCAGCAGCCTCGGGACAGGGAAGAACTATGGCTACACCTTC.

This clonotype was seen repeatedly, ten times or more. The genes are TRBV7-2 and TRBJ1-5; D unresolved. The germline V gene encodes CDR1 SGHTA and CDR2 FQGNSA. This CDR3 contains 14 residues. V gave up 3 bases and J gave up 7 bases, with 13 bases separating them. The DNA of the CDR3 is TGTGCCAGCAGCTTGTCCCGGGTCCGACAGCCCCAGCATTTT. It codes for CASSLSRVRQPQHF.

This clonotype was counted between two and nine times. V and J are TRBV7-9 and TRBJ2-1; 7 positions agree with TRBD2. The CDR3 contains 13 residues. The germline gives CDR1 SEHNR, CDR2 FQNEAQ (reference sequence). J gave up 10 bases and V 6 bases, and 9 bases lay outside the gene matches. This chain's CDR3 is CASSGGSLGEQFF. CDR3 DNA sequence: TGTGCCAGCAGTGGCGGGAGCTTAGGGGAGCAGTTCTTC.

This clonotype was recorded at least ten times. This sequence joins TRBV24-1 and TRBJ1-5, with 10 bases that match TRBD1. Germline V gene sequence: CDR1 KGHDR, CDR2 SFDVKD. The CDR3 covers 15 residues. J gave up 7 bases and V 4 bases, and 6 bases lay outside the gene matches. The CDR3 sequence: CATSDAGQGSQPQHF. The CDR3 nucleotides read TGTGCCACCAGTGACGCGGGACAGGGGAGCCAGCCCCAGCATTTT.

Many counts were recorded for this clonotype. V gene TRBV12-3 or TRBV12-4 combines with J gene TRBJ1-3; 7 bases are a match to TRBD1. V lost 4 bases, J lost 2 bases, and 17 bases stayed unmatched. This CDR3 has 19 residues. The CDR3 region has the DNA TGTGCCAGCAGTTCAAGCACTTTCTGGGAGGGGGCGACTGGAAACACCATATATTTT. This gives the protein CASSSSTFWEGATGNTIYF.

In this sample, this clonotype turned up many times. J is TRBJ2-7 and V is TRBV11-2, with a tentative D call TRBD2 (5 bases). V lost 3 bases to trimming and J lost 2 bases, with 8 bases between them. The CDR3 length is 13 residues. Looked up from germline, CDR1 is SGHAT and CDR2 is FQNNGV. The CDR3 nucleotides are TGTGCCAGCAGCTTTGAGGGTGCCTACGAGCAGTACTTC. Protein product: CASSFEGAYEQYF.

This clonotype was detected ten times or more. V usage is TRBV3-1 and J usage is TRBJ2-7; TRBD2 agrees at 14 bases. The CDR3 sequence is 16 residues long. In germline, CDR1 is LGHDT, CDR2 YNNKEL (reference sequence). V dropped 1 base and J dropped 5; count of bases not matched to a gene: 4. The CDR3 DNA sequence: TGTGCCAGCAGCCAAGGCCCGGGACTAGCGGGGGACGAGCAGTACTTC. Translation: CASSQGPGLAGDEQYF.

The sample holds a few counts of this clonotype. This chain connects TRBV20-1 to TRBJ2-3; D tentatively fits TRBD1 or TRBD2 (5 bases each). This CDR3 spans 13 amino acids. The germline CDR1 and CDR2 sequences are DFQATT and SNEGSKA (reference sequence). V was shortened by 6 bases and J by 4 bases, with 14 bases between the two germline ends. CDR3 sequence (DNA): TGCAGTGCCCGGCAGGGAGAATCAGATACGCAGTATTTT. Its translation is CSARQGESDTQYF.

This clonotype was seen at least ten times. The CDR3 here is CASSLEGVNQPQHF. The CDR3 region has the DNA TGTGCCAGCAGTTTAGAAGGAGTCAATCAGCCCCAGCATTTT. The chain recombines TRBV12-3 or TRBV12-4 with TRBJ1-5; D not resolved. CDR3 length: 14 residues. V was clipped by 1 base and J by 3 bases, with 7 bases between them.

This clonotype has more than one count but fewer than ten. J is TRBJ2-3 and V is TRBV9; possibly TRBD1 for D (6 bases). The germline V gene has CDR1 SGDLS and CDR2 YYNGEE. The CDR3 consists of 17 residues. V was trimmed by 1 base and J by 0 bases, leaving 15 bases between them. The chain's CDR3 is CASSVYQGRSSTDTQYF. DNA for the CDR3: TGTGCCAGCAGCGTATACCAGGGGCGGTCTAGCACAGATACGCAGTATTTT.

V is TRBV28 and J is TRBJ2-7; the D gene could be TRBD1 or TRBD2 (5 bases each). CDR3 length equals 10 residues. V lost 6 bases to trimming and J lost 8 bases, with 8 bases between them. Germline CDR1 is MDHEN and CDR2 is SYDVKM. The CDR3 is CASRGTQQYF. In DNA form, the CDR3 reads TGTGCCAGCAGAGGGACCCAGCAGTACTTC.

This clonotype has ten or more counts. This chain joins TRBV12-3 or TRBV12-4 and TRBJ2-2; maybe TRBD2 (6 bases). With 4 bases removed from V and 5 bases from J, the gap between germline ends came to 11 bases. There are 14 residues in the CDR3. In nucleotides, the CDR3 is TGTGCCAGCAGTTCCGGGAGAGGGACCGGGGAGCTGTTTTTT. Its translation is CASSSGRGTGELFF.

The chain couples TRBV15 to TRBJ1-4; D is uncertain. V was trimmed by 4 bases and J by 6 bases, leaving 9 bases between them. The CDR3 consists of 13 residues. Germline V gene lookup returns CDR1 LNHNV and CDR2 YYDKDF (reference sequence). The CDR3 bases are TGTGCCACCAGCATTGGGGATTATGAAAAACTGTTTTTT. It encodes CATSIGDYEKLFF.

This clonotype was seen a handful of times. This sequence joins TRBV20-1 and TRBJ2-7, with D unclear. There are 15 residues in the CDR3. Per the germline V gene, CDR1 is DFQATT and CDR2 is SNEGSKA (reference sequence). The V end was cut by 2 bases, the J end by 0 bases, with 14 bases between. CDR3 sequence reads: CSARNSGKGSYEQYF. DNA of the CDR3: TGCAGTGCTAGAAATTCCGGAAAGGGCTCCTACGAGCAGTACTTC.

This clonotype was detected ten times or more. The CDR3 loop reads CASSAGGQNYEQYF. The CDR3 DNA follows: TGTGCCAGCAGCGCAGGAGGTCAGAACTACGAGCAGTACTTC. The rearrangement joins TRBV7-2 to TRBJ2-7; perhaps TRBD2 as D (5 bases). This CDR3 is 14 amino acids long. In germline, CDR1 is SGHTA, CDR2 FQGNSA. V was shortened by 5 bases and J by 3 bases, with 14 bases between the two germline ends.